Shown below are 19 T cell receptor beta chains from a single sample sequenced in a study of blood T cell repertoires in COVID-19. The method was immunoSEQ multiplex PCR; TCRdb's version includes in-frame clones alone and lacks a portion of them. The repertoire has 45,000 to 70,000 clones, around 90% of them found once; the top ten carry more than 20%. The sequenced sample consisted of peripheral blood. These TCRs come from a woman aged 80 or older with COVID-19, enrolled during active disease.

A single count supports this clone. J is TRBJ2-3 and V is TRBV5-1; 10 bases line up with TRBD2. The CDR3 has 15 amino acids. Germline assignment: CDR1 SGHRS and CDR2 YFSETQ. With 0 bases clipped from V and 4 bases from J, the junction kept 2 bases outside the gene matches. As DNA, the CDR3 is TGCGCCAGCAGCTTGGCTAGCGGGGGCGCAGATACGCAGTATTTT. It encodes CASSLASGGADTQYF.

The chain couples TRBV19 to TRBJ2-2; TRBD2 is a possible D gene (5 bases). Trimming took 6 bases from V and 2 from J, leaving 13 bases between them. Germline V lookup: CDR1 LNHDA, CDR2 SQIVND (reference sequence). The CDR3 contains 15 residues. Here the CDR3 DNA reads TGTGCCAGTAGCGGTCGGGGTATTAACACCGGGGAGCTGTTTTTT. This sequence encodes CASSGRGINTGELFF.

The chain joins TRBV14 to TRBJ2-1; TRBD2 aligns across 11 bases. Germline CDR1 is SGHDN and CDR2 is FVKESK. The V and J ends lost 6 bases and 8 bases, in that order; junction bases with no gene match: 6. This CDR3 spans 14 amino acids. The DNA for the CDR3 is TGTGCCAGCAGGATTAGCGGGGGGGCCCATGAGCAGTTCTTC. Translating it yields CASRISGGAHEQFF.

V usage is TRBV2 and J usage is TRBJ1-1; TRBD1 is a possible D gene (6 bases). The V and J ends lost 2 bases and 0 bases respectively, with 10 bases between them. The CDR3 sequence is 15 residues long. Per the germline V gene, CDR1 is SNHLY and CDR2 is FYNNEI. The CDR3 nucleotides read TGTGCCAGCAGTGAATGGGGGACAATGAACACTGAAGCTTTCTTT. Translation gives CASSEWGTMNTEAFF.

The chain employs TRBV6-5 and TRBJ1-2; TRBD1 matches 9 bases. Trimming cost V 4 bases and J 1 base; bases outside gene matches: 4. The CDR3 runs 15 residues. CDR1 and CDR2 (germline): MNHEY, SVGAGI. This CDR3 is CASSSGQGLNYGYTF. The CDR3 DNA is TGTGCCAGCAGTTCTGGACAGGGGCTTAACTATGGCTACACCTTC.

The V and J genes are TRBV19 and TRBJ1-1; TRBD1 is a possible D gene (6 bases). This CDR3 is 14 amino acids long. Between the trimmed V and J ends, which lost 5 bases and 1 base, there was a span of 11 bases. CDR1 LNHDA and CDR2 SQIVND come from the germline V gene (reference sequence). The CDR3 sequence: CASSRQGTNTEAFF. In nucleotides, the CDR3 is TGTGCCAGTAGTCGGCAGGGGACGAACACTGAAGCTTTCTTT.

The CDR3: CAISGYRGQPYGYTF. The CDR3 DNA reads as TGTGCCATCAGTGGATATAGGGGACAGCCATATGGCTACACCTTC. The genes are TRBV10-3 and TRBJ1-2; 7 positions agree with TRBD1. Trimming cost V 4 bases and J 5 bases; bases outside gene matches: 10. This CDR3 spans 15 amino acids. From germline, CDR1 is ENHRY and CDR2 SYGVKD.

This chain links TRBV5-8 with TRBJ2-1, with TRBD1 matching 8 bases. The germline V gene has CDR1 SGHTS and CDR2 YDEGEE. V dropped 1 base and J dropped 7; count of bases not matched to a gene: 7. This CDR3 contains 15 residues. The CDR3 here is CASSLLGQADNEQFF. CDR3 in DNA: TGTGCCAGCAGCTTGCTGGGACAGGCAGATAATGAGCAGTTCTTC.

V gene TRBV12-3 or TRBV12-4 combines with J gene TRBJ2-7; the match to TRBD2 covers 7 bases. The ends lost 5 bases at V and 3 bases at J; junction bases unmatched: 4. The CDR3 is 13 amino acids. CDR3 in amino acids: CASSTTSNYEQYF. CDR3 sequence (DNA): TGTGCCAGCAGTACGACTAGCAACTACGAGCAGTACTTC.

The rearrangement joins TRBV3-1 (or the pseudogene TRBV3-2) to TRBJ2-7; unclear D gene. The ends were cut back, 3 bases at V and 4 bases at J, with 7 bases in the middle. Germline CDR1 and CDR2: LGHDT and YNNKEL (reference sequence). CDR3 length equals 12 residues. Written as DNA, the CDR3 is TGTGCCAGCAGCCAGGTCGAGTACGAGCAGTACTTC. It translates to CASSQVEYEQYF.

V is TRBV5-1 and J is TRBJ2-3, with D tentatively TRBD1 (7 bases). Trimming cost V 3 bases and J 8 bases, with 22 bases left between them. The CDR3 covers 16 residues. The V gene's germline CDR1 is SGHRS and CDR2 YFSETQ. CDR3 DNA: TGCGCCAGCAGCTCTGCTCGCCCAACCCAGGGGGGTACGCAGTATTTT. Its protein is CASSSARPTQGGTQYF.

The chain recombines TRBV16 with TRBJ1-3; D remains ambiguous. The CDR3 spans 14 residues. Trimming removed 3 bases at V and 4 bases at J, with 10 bases between. From germline, CDR1 is KGHSY and CDR2 FQNENV. The CDR3, as DNA: TGTGCCAGCAGCCACCGCCGGGAAGGAAACACCATATATTTT. As protein: CASSHRREGNTIYF.

This sequence joins TRBV6-5 and TRBJ1-4; 9 bases match TRBD1. CDR3 size: 15 residues. In germline, CDR1 is MNHEY, CDR2 SVGAGI. Unmatched junction bases numbered 6, after V lost 5 bases and J lost 5 bases. CDR3 coding DNA: TGTGCCAGCAGTCCTCCGGGACAGGGAAATGAAAAACTGTTTTTT. Encoded protein: CASSPPGQGNEKLFF.

The chain has TRBV6-5 and TRBJ1-1; 7 bases align to TRBD1. Germline lookup yields CDR1 MNHEY and CDR2 SVGAGI. This CDR3 is 15 amino acids long. Germline trimming cut 2 bases from V and 6 bases from J; bases unmatched to any gene: 9. In nucleotides, the CDR3 is TGTGCCAGCAGTTACGAGACAGGGAGATTCGCTGAAGCTTTCTTT. Its translation: CASSYETGRFAEAFF.

The chain employs TRBV19 and TRBJ1-1; possibly TRBD1 for D (5 bases). Trimming cost V 3 bases and J 5 bases, with 10 bases left between them. The germline V gene has CDR1 LNHDA and CDR2 SQIVND (reference sequence). The CDR3 covers 13 residues. CDR3 in DNA: TGTGCCAGTAGTATCGCAGGGAGGACTGAAGCTTTCTTT. Translating gives CASSIAGRTEAFF.

V is TRBV7-2 and J is TRBJ2-7; 7 nucleotides agree with TRBD2. Per germline, CDR1 SGHTA and CDR2 FQGNSA. This CDR3 contains 15 residues. J gave up 0 bases and V 5 bases, and 7 bases lay outside the gene matches. The CDR3 sequence: CASSPPSSGSYEQYF. CDR3 nucleotides: TGTGCCAGCAGCCCCCCGTCTAGCGGCTCCTACGAGCAGTACTTC.

CDR3 loop: CASTRSVAVYGYTF. The CDR3 nucleotides are TGTGCCAGTACCCGTTCGGTCGCCGTCTATGGCTACACCTTC. The chain uses TRBV19 and TRBJ1-2; D is uncertain. Germline loops: CDR1 LNHDA, CDR2 SQIVND (reference sequence). Trimming removed 7 bases from V and 4 bases from J, with 16 bases in between. This CDR3 has 14 amino acids.

V usage is TRBV6-5 and J usage is TRBJ2-1; tentatively, D is TRBD1 (6 bases). The CDR3 length is 14 residues. The V and J ends lost 6 bases and 2 bases respectively, with 11 bases between them. Per germline, CDR1 MNHEY and CDR2 SVGAGI. CDR3 in DNA: TGTGCCAGCAGGGGCTCAGGGGCCTACAATGAGCAGTTCTTC. It is translated as CASRGSGAYNEQFF.

The chain links TRBV6-1 to TRBJ1-3, with D hard to call. V lost 4 bases and J 4 bases, leaving 14 bases between the germline ends. This CDR3 spans 15 amino acids. CDR1 is MNHNS and CDR2 is SASEGT in the germline V gene. This CDR3 reads CASSVEGGFGNTIYF. DNA for the CDR3: TGTGCCAGCAGTGTGGAGGGAGGCTTCGGAAACACCATATATTTT.